This T cell receptor (beta chain) was recovered during a study of post-analysis software for immune sequencing data. Broader study findings: Patients showed TRBV5-6, TRBV5-1 and TRBV20-1 among roughly 5 TRBV segments more frequent than in controls.

Built from TCR beta cDNA, the libraries had unique molecular identifiers in them. TCRdb analysed the PCR reads with MiXCR anew, one entry per CDR3 protein. The sample lists 450,000 to 650,000 distinct CDR3 sequences, roughly 47% occurring once. A remark on this clonotype: Its antigen is not identified.

The CDR3 consists of 13 residues. Germline V gives CDR1 MNHEY, CDR2 SMNVEV (reference sequence). Sequencing was carried out using blood. The chain employs TRBV27 and TRBJ2-5, with D tentatively TRBD1 (6 bases). Near its end, the DNA agrees better with TRBJ2-7, so the J call may be wrong. This clonotype was sampled from a girl aged 5-17 years with multiple sclerosis. The CDR3 DNA is TGTGCCAGCAGTTCCAGGGGCAGGAACGAGCAGTACTTC. It encodes CASSSRGRNEQYF.